These T cell receptor beta chains were read from a single sample in a study of shared clonotypes between healthy human individuals. Sequencing was performed with immunoSEQ multiplex PCR; in TCRdb, only in-frame clones are kept and a portion is missing. The sample includes more than 1 million clones, 70% to 80% of them seen just once. The sequenced sample consisted of memory CD4+ T cells from PBMCs. The receptors originated from a young man in good health. Some clones in this sample may be carry-over from other donors' samples. Both conserved end residues are part of each CDR3. D genes are given only for firm matches. Clone size, where shown, is once, few, many, or a class for clones that have expanded.

D: .
V: TRBV4-1
J: TRBJ2-5
size: .
CDR3: CASSQDPAGNQETQYF
DNA: TGCGCCAGCAGCCAAGACCCTGCGGGCAACCAAGAGACCCAGTACTTC

D: .
V: TRBV19
J: TRBJ1-2
size: few
CDR3: CASSIDWQGAGYTF
DNA: TGTGCCAGTAGTATCGATTGGCAGGGCGCGGGCTACACCTTC

D: TRBD1
V: TRBV2
J: TRBJ1-5
size: few
CDR3: CASSGTGIWTQHF
DNA: TGTGCCAGCAGTGGGACAGGGATATGGACCCAGCATTTT

D: .
V: TRBV7-9
J: TRBJ1-5
size: .
CDR3: CASSPRDGYQPQHF
DNA: TGTGCCAGCAGCCCCCGGGACGGATATCAGCCCCAGCATTTT

D: .
V: TRBV18
J: TRBJ2-2
size: .
CDR3: CASSPQGLTNTGELFF
DNA: TGTGCCAGCTCACCACAGGGACTGACGAACACCGGGGAGCTGTTTTTT

D: .
V: TRBV27
J: TRBJ1-5
size: .
CDR3: CASPSPAFDQPQHF
DNA: TGTGCCAGCCCCTCCCCGGCATTCGATCAGCCCCAGCATTTT

D: TRBD2
V: TRBV14
J: TRBJ2-7
size: few
CDR3: CASSQGRGGRAFSYEQYF
DNA: TGTGCCAGCAGCCAAGGACGGGGCGGGAGGGCCTTTTCCTACGAGCAGTACTTC

D: .
V: TRBV18
J: TRBJ2-2
size: .
CDR3: CASSRQGNMNGELFF
DNA: TGTGCCAGCTCACGTCAGGGAAATATGAACGGGGAGCTGTTTTTT

D: TRBD1
V: TRBV4-1
J: TRBJ2-7
size: .
CDR3: CASSRTTGGGYEQYF
DNA: TGCGCCAGCAGCCGTACCACAGGGGGCGGTTACGAGCAGTACTTC

D: TRBD2
V: TRBV4-2
J: TRBJ2-2
size: .
CDR3: CASSRVGLAGDLNGELFF
DNA: TGTGCCAGCAGCCGAGTAGGACTAGCGGGAGATCTTAACGGGGAGCTGTTTTTT

D: .
V: TRBV18
J: TRBJ1-2
size: .
CDR3: CANHQGFGTYGYTF
DNA: TGTGCCAACCACCAGGGGTTCGGTACCTATGGCTACACCTTC

D: .
V: TRBV27
J: TRBJ2-7
size: .
CDR3: CASSGVGVFNEQYF
DNA: TGTGCCAGCTCTGGCGTTGGGGTCTTCAACGAGCAGTACTTC

D: .
V: TRBV19
J: TRBJ2-1
size: .
CDR3: CASSLRGGGIYNEQFF
DNA: TGTGCCAGTAGTCTCCGAGGAGGGGGGATCTACAATGAGCAGTTCTTC

D: TRBD2
V: TRBV10-2
J: TRBJ2-7
size: .
CDR3: CASSGLLAGSYEQYF
DNA: TGCGCCAGCAGTGGCCTACTAGCGGGCTCCTACGAGCAGTACTTC

D: TRBD2
V: TRBV9
J: TRBJ2-2
size: .
CDR3: CASSARFRTSGVGELFF
DNA: TGTGCCAGCAGCGCCCGGTTTCGGACTAGCGGGGTCGGGGAGCTGTTTTTT

D: .
V: TRBV11-3
J: TRBJ2-1
size: .
CDR3: CASSLDRAYNEQFF
DNA: TGTGCCAGCAGCTTAGATCGAGCCTACAATGAGCAGTTCTTC

D: .
V: TRBV30
J: TRBJ1-2
size: .
CDR3: CAWSVLSAAVRGYTF
DNA: TGTGCCTGGAGCGTACTGAGTGCAGCAGTTAGGGGCTACACCTTC

D: .
V: TRBV9
J: TRBJ1-1
size: .
CDR3: CASSPTSGHLNTEAFF
DNA: TGTGCCAGCAGCCCGACCTCGGGACATTTGAACACTGAAGCTTTCTTT